This entry features one TCR beta chain sequence. These data are taken from a study of beta chain features in type 1 diabetes. At the level of the study: Sorted cells numbering 95 million to 110 million were examined across all samples.

What was sequenced were expressed TCRB transcripts, since all of the isolated RNA had been reverse transcribed. Sequenced by immunoSEQ multiplex PCR; TCRdb stores in-frame clones only, minus some. The sample records about 240,000 clones, around 26% being singletons. Germline assignment: CDR1 MDHEN and CDR2 SYDVKM. The CDR3 sequence is 16 residues long. Deletions cut 5 bases from V and 0 bases from J, with 14 bases between. The TCR comes from a man between 25 and 39 years old in good health. This chain joins TRBV28 and TRBJ1-3; no firm D call. Sequencing input: central memory CD4+ T cells from blood. CDR3 sequence (DNA): TGTGCCAGCAGTCGATCTTCGGGTAACTCTGGAAACACCATATATTTT. It translates to CASSRSSGNSGNTIYF.